A single sample is the source of the 2 T cell receptor beta chains below, sequenced in a study of blood T cell repertoires in COVID-19. The data were produced by immunoSEQ multiplex PCR, yet TCRdb's version contains in-frame clones alone and is incomplete. The repertoire holds tens of thousands of clones, approximately 90% seen once, with roughly 13% in the top ten. The sequenced sample consisted of peripheral blood. The receptors were gathered from a man aged 80 or over with acute or convalescent COVID-19.

The CDR3 DNA reads as TGTGCCAGCTCACCGGGAACAGGGGCTGGCTACACCTTC. It codes for CASSPGTGAGYTF. The gene calls are TRBV18 and TRBJ1-2, with 7 positions matching TRBD1. The ends lost 3 bases at V and 7 bases at J; junction bases unmatched: 5. CDR3 length: 13 residues. Germline loops: CDR1 KGHSH, CDR2 LQKENI.

The chain combines TRBV10-1 with TRBJ2-7; 7 nucleotides agree with TRBD1. Trimming removed 10 bases from V and 3 bases from J; junction bases left unmatched: 9. This CDR3 is built from 13 residues. The germline V gene has CDR1 WNHNN and CDR2 SYGVQD (reference sequence). The CDR3 nucleotides are TGCGCCACCAATGGACAGGCCAACTACGAGCAGTACTTC. Amino acids: CATNGQANYEQYF.